What follows are 27 T cell receptor beta chains derived from one specimen sequenced in a study of post-analysis software for immune sequencing data. The study, taken as a whole, reports: Higher frequency in patients than in controls was seen for about five TRBV segments, with TRBV5-6, TRBV5-1 and TRBV20-1 among them.

Prepared TCR beta cDNA libraries contained unique molecular identifiers. A single record per CDR3 protein comes from TCRdb applying MiXCR to the PCR reads. The sample shows about 460,000 distinct CDR3 sequences, less than 45% of them seen only once. For these TCRs, the target antigens are not known. The sample was blood. The origin of the receptors is a girl aged 10 to 17 with multiple sclerosis.

This clonotype was found a few times. This may stem from a read error, because a much larger clone lies one nucleotide away. The chain has TRBV6-1 and TRBJ2-1; 7 bases are shared with TRBD2. In germline, CDR1 is MNHNS, CDR2 SASEGT. V shed 1 base and J 5 bases; nucleotides not matched to a gene: 5. This CDR3 spans 15 amino acids. The CDR3 region has the DNA TGTGCCAGCAGTGAAGGGGGGACTACCCACAATGAGCAGTTCTTC. The encoded protein is CASSEGGTTHNEQFF.

The chain combines TRBV2 with TRBJ2-5; tentatively, D is TRBD1 or TRBD2 (5 bases each). The germline CDR1 and CDR2 sequences are SNHLY and FYNNEI. This CDR3 contains 17 residues. V was pared by 4 bases and J by 0 bases, with 18 bases between. CDR3 bases: TGTGCCAGCAGTGGGGAGACAGACCCTAGAGACCAAGAGACCCAGTACTTC. It yields the protein CASSGETDPRDQETQYF.

A note on this clonotype: A much larger clonotype is one base distant, so this may be a read error. This chain links TRBV6-5 with TRBJ2-7; a weak D match, TRBD2 (7 bases). Germline V gene sequence: CDR1 MNHEY, CDR2 SVGAGI. The CDR3 contains 15 residues. CDR3 sequence: CVSSSERGGPHEQYF. The CDR3 DNA sequence: TGTGTCAGCAGTTCTGAAAGGGGGGGCCCCCACGAGCAGTACTTC.

The chain is built from TRBV5-8 and TRBJ2-1; TRBD1 aligns across 7 bases. V gave up 3 bases and J gave up 4 bases; unmatched junction bases: 4. The CDR3 consists of 14 residues. Germline V lookup: CDR1 SGHTS, CDR2 YDEGEE. The CDR3 is CASSSGQFYNEQFF. The CDR3 nucleotides are TGTGCCAGCAGCTCGGGACAGTTTTACAATGAGCAGTTCTTC. Combining the CDR3 with reference TRBV5-8 and TRBJ2-1 gives the whole variable domain EAGVTQSPTHLIKTRGQQATLRCSPISGHTSVYWYQQALGLGLQFLLWYDEGEERNRGNFPPRFSGRQFPNYSSELNVNALELEDSALYLCASSSGQFYNEQFFGPGTRLTVL.

This clonotype was found a few times. Germline is not matched at one junction end, which may reflect a read error. This chain links TRBV12-3 or TRBV12-4 with TRBJ2-4; TRBD2 agrees at 14 bases. This CDR3 has 17 amino acids. CDR3 region: CASSPPGLAGDLNIQYF. CDR3 DNA sequence: TGTGCCAGCAGTCCACCGGGACTAGCGGGAGACCTAAACATTCAGTACTTT.

In its sample, this clonotype was seen once. J is TRBJ1-5 and V is TRBV4-1; 8 nucleotides agree with TRBD1. Germline V gives CDR1 MGHRA, CDR2 YSYEKL. This CDR3 contains 15 residues. V lost 1 base, J lost 6 bases, and 5 bases stayed unmatched. The CDR3 bases are TGCGCCAGCAGCCAAGGGACAGGGTCTAGTCAGCCCCAGCATTTT. Its translation is CASSQGTGSSQPQHF.

The chain employs TRBV7-9 and TRBJ2-7; D is unresolved. CDR1 and CDR2 from the germline V gene are SEHNR and FQNEAQ (reference sequence). V lost 4 bases and J lost 0, with 7 bases in between. The CDR3 spans 13 residues. The CDR3 is CASSSVGSYEQYF. CDR3 coding DNA: TGTGCCAGCAGCTCCGTAGGCTCCTACGAGCAGTACTTC.

This rearrangement joins TRBV9 to TRBJ2-7; possible D gene TRBD2, 6 bases. Germline values: CDR1 SGDLS, CDR2 YYNGEE. The CDR3 is 14 residues long. V was trimmed by 4 bases and J by 4 bases, leaving 15 bases between them. The chain's CDR3 is CASSFGTEGYEQYF. CDR3 nucleotide sequence: TGTGCCAGCAGCTTCGGGACGGAGGGTTACGAGCAGTACTTC.

V and J are TRBV6-2 or TRBV6-3 and TRBJ1-2; no definite D call. With 6 bases removed from V and 6 bases from J, the gap between germline ends came to 8 bases. Per germline, CDR1 MNHEY and CDR2 SVGEGT. The CDR3 has 11 amino acids. The CDR3 loop reads CASRKVDGYTF. As DNA, the CDR3 is TGTGCCAGCAGAAAGGTGGATGGCTACACCTTC.

The V and J genes are TRBV6-5 and TRBJ2-1; 9 positions match TRBD2. Germline CDR1 reads MNHEY; CDR2 reads SVGAGI. There are 14 residues in the CDR3. The junction had 10 bases not matched to a gene; V was cut back by 7 bases and J by 9 bases. CDR3 DNA sequence: TGTGCCAGCACCGAGGGGGCGGGAGGGTTTGAGCAGTTCTTC. Amino acids: CASTEGAGGFEQFF.

The chain uses TRBV6-1 and TRBJ1-5; 9 bases line up with TRBD1. The germline V gene has CDR1 MNHNS and CDR2 SASEGT. The ends lost 4 bases at V and 4 bases at J; junction bases unmatched: 8. The CDR3 has 16 residues. CDR3 nucleotide sequence: TGTGCCAGCAGTGGGGCCCCGGACAGGGGTAATCAGCCCCAGCATTTT. This translates into CASSGAPDRGNQPQHF.

This sequence joins TRBV7-2 and TRBJ1-5; 9 bases are a match to TRBD1. The CDR3 is 15 residues long. The V and J ends lost 3 bases and 7 bases, in that order; junction bases with no gene match: 7. Germline CDR1 and CDR2: SGHTA and FQGNSA. CDR3 region: CASSLSTGTGQPQHF. The DNA of the CDR3 is TGTGCCAGCAGCTTGTCGACAGGGACAGGGCAGCCCCAGCATTTT.

This clonotype has just a few counts. V usage is TRBV7-2 and J usage is TRBJ2-5, with D perhaps being TRBD1 or TRBD2 (5 bases each). V was trimmed by 4 bases and J by 7 bases, leaving 13 bases between them. This CDR3 comprises 13 residues. Germline V lookup: CDR1 SGHTA, CDR2 FQGNSA. CDR3 nucleotide sequence: TGTGCCAGCAGCTCGGGACCACTGGGGACCCAGTACTTC. Translation: CASSSGPLGTQYF.

The table lists this clonotype with a few counts. V is TRBV12-3 or TRBV12-4 and J is TRBJ1-6; D may be TRBD1 (6 bases). This CDR3 is 17 amino acids long. Trimming took off 1 base at V and 12 bases at J, with 22 bases between the two ends. CDR3 sequence: CASSLGAQGGISRPLHF. The CDR3 nucleotides read TGTGCCAGCAGTTTAGGGGCACAGGGAGGGATAAGCCGACCCCTCCACTTT.

The V gene is TRBV23-1, the J gene TRBJ2-4, with unresolved D. The J call is in doubt because the DNA end fits TRBJ2-5 better. TRBV23-1 is filed as an ORF, its function uncertain. The CDR3 totals 12 residues. The CDR3 is CASGDKQETQYF. The CDR3 nucleotides are TGCGCCAGCGGCGACAAGCAGGAGACCCAGTACTTC.

This chain uses TRBV15 with TRBJ2-1; D possibly corresponds to TRBD2 (5 bases). This CDR3 comprises 15 residues. Germline CDR1 reads LNHNV; CDR2 reads YYDKDF (reference sequence). Trimming cost V 1 base and J 4 bases, with 11 bases left between them. CDR3 sequence (DNA): TGTGCCACCAGCAGAGGTCAGCGGCAGTACAATGAGCAGTTCTTC. This encodes CATSRGQRQYNEQFF.

The V and J genes are TRBV12-3 or TRBV12-4 and TRBJ2-3; 7 nucleotides agree with TRBD2. The junction had 6 bases not matched to a gene; V was cut back by 6 bases and J by 0 bases. The CDR3 runs 15 residues. Here the CDR3 DNA reads TGTGCCAGCAGCCCCCAGCGGGGTAGCACAGATACGCAGTATTTT. Translated: CASSPQRGSTDTQYF.

The J gene is TRBJ2-1, the V gene TRBV10-3; 8 bases are a match to TRBD2. The CDR3 length is 15 residues. The germline gives CDR1 ENHRY, CDR2 SYGVKD. With V trimmed by 6 bases and J by 1 base, 5 bases remained unmatched. The CDR3 DNA reads as TGTGCCATCAGAATAGCGGGATCGTCCTACAATGAGCAGTTCTTC. Protein: CAIRIAGSSYNEQFF.

V gene TRBV20-1 combines with J gene TRBJ1-2, with D tentatively TRBD1 (5 bases). The germline V gene has CDR1 DFQATT and CDR2 SNEGSKA (reference sequence). This CDR3 has 13 amino acids. Trimming removed 6 bases at V and 8 bases at J, with 19 bases between. CDR3 amino acids: CSATGDLGSGYTF. The CDR3 DNA follows: TGCAGTGCAACCGGGGACCTTGGCTCCGGCTACACCTTC.

The CDR3: CASSFRWQLSYEQYF. CDR3 bases: TGTGCCAGCAGCTTTCGGTGGCAGCTCTCCTACGAGCAGTACTTC. The genes are TRBV7-2 and TRBJ2-7; D unclear. The CDR3 consists of 15 residues. Trimming shortened V by 3 bases and J by 0 bases, and 12 bases separated the two germline ends. From germline, CDR1 is SGHTA and CDR2 FQGNSA.

As concerns this clonotype: Being one base from a much bigger clone, this may be a read error. The chain has TRBV4-1 and TRBJ2-1; 7 bases map to TRBD2. The CDR3 is made up of 14 amino acids. The V segment lost 1 base and the J segment 8 bases; nucleotides outside the gene matches: 5. Germline CDR1 and CDR2: MGHRA and YSYEKL. CDR3 protein: CASSQVAGDDEQFF. Here the CDR3 DNA reads TGCGCCAGCAGCCAAGTTGCGGGAGACGATGAGCAGTTCTTC.

This clonotype was counted a few times. The CDR3 loop is CASSLEQENYEQYF. The CDR3 DNA reads as TGTGCCAGCAGTTTGGAACAGGAGAACTACGAGCAGTACTTC. The chain is built from TRBV12-3 or TRBV12-4 and TRBJ2-7; perhaps TRBD1 as D (5 bases). There are 14 residues in the CDR3. Trimming removed 3 bases from V and 3 bases from J, with 12 bases in between.

This clonotype was seen more than once but under ten times. This chain joins TRBV24-1 and TRBJ2-5; 7 bases fit TRBD1. V trimming: 8 bases; J trimming: 5 bases; junction bases outside the gene matches: 4. Germline V gives CDR1 KGHDR, CDR2 SFDVKD. The CDR3 totals 12 residues. CDR3 loop: CATMDRLETQYF. CDR3 nucleotide sequence: TGTGCCACCATGGACAGGTTGGAGACCCAGTACTTC.

Only a few counts were recorded for this clonotype. The chain joins TRBV7-2 to TRBJ2-7, with TRBD1 matching 7 bases. The CDR3 sequence is 15 residues long. Germline V gene sequence: CDR1 SGHTA, CDR2 FQGNSA. The V and J ends lost 5 bases and 1 base, in that order; junction bases with no gene match: 8. CDR3 DNA sequence: TGTGCCAGCAGCCGAGGGGGCAGGCTGTCCTACGAGCAGTACTTC. Amino acids: CASSRGGRLSYEQYF.

This rearrangement joins TRBV10-3 to TRBJ2-2, with D perhaps matching TRBD2 (5 bases). The germline gives CDR1 ENHRY, CDR2 SYGVKD. The CDR3 length is 13 residues. Trimming left V 6 bases short and J 1 base short, with 6 bases between. CDR3 DNA: TGTGCCATCAGGAGGGAGAACACCGGGGAGCTGTTTTTT. Protein: CAIRRENTGELFF.

This clonotype turned up a few times. This chain uses TRBV20-1 with TRBJ2-7; maybe TRBD1 (6 bases). Germline CDR1 is DFQATT and CDR2 is SNEGSKA (reference sequence). CDR3 length: 14 amino acids. The V and J ends lost 0 bases and 2 bases respectively, with 11 bases between them. The CDR3 reads CSARDRKGAYEQYF. The CDR3 DNA is TGCAGTGCTAGAGATAGGAAGGGGGCCTACGAGCAGTACTTC.

The rearrangement uses TRBV15 and TRBJ2-7, with D perhaps TRBD1 (6 bases). The V gene lost 3 bases and the J gene lost 1 base, with 10 bases spanning the gap. CDR1 is LNHNV and CDR2 is YYDKDF in the germline V gene (reference sequence). The CDR3 contains 14 residues. CDR3 sequence (DNA): TGTGCCACCAGCAGCCTGGGGACATCCTACGAGCAGTACTTC. Translated: CATSSLGTSYEQYF.